Below, 14 T cell receptor beta chains from the same sample are listed, as sequenced in a study of beta chain features in type 1 diabetes. Study outcomes and limitations: TCRB CDR3s from Type 1 diabetes patients were moderately but significantly shorter in all four CD4+ subsets.

These receptors lack a known antigen. Investigators reverse transcribed all isolated RNA, so they sequenced expressed TCRB transcripts. The assay was immunoSEQ multiplex PCR, and TCRdb's table has in-frame clones only and misses some. Among about 660,000 clones, over 11% were seen once, and the ten largest hold just under 0.04%. Sequenced: naive CD4+ T cells from blood. The receptors shown here come from a man younger than 30 with type 1 diabetes.

In its sample, this clone was seen a few times. The CDR3 loop is CASSLWEGSNPNEKLFF. DNA of the CDR3: TGTGCCAGCAGCCTATGGGAGGGGAGCAATCCTAATGAAAAACTGTTTTTT. The chain combines TRBV13 with TRBJ1-4; D perhaps matches TRBD1 (5 bases). Per the germline V gene, CDR1 is PRHDT and CDR2 is FYEKMQ (reference sequence). Trimming removed 5 bases at V and 3 bases at J, with 19 bases between. This CDR3 is 17 amino acids long.

The chain has TRBV7-9 and TRBJ2-2, with unresolved D. CDR3 length: 14 residues. The ends were cut back, 5 bases at V and 0 bases at J, with 7 bases in the middle. Germline CDR1 reads SEHNR; CDR2 reads FQNEAQ (reference sequence). CDR3 nucleotide sequence: TGTGCCAGCAGCCCCAGAGCGAACACCGGGGAGCTGTTTTTT. Its translation is CASSPRANTGELFF. The whole variable domain, filled in from reference TRBV7-9 and TRBJ2-2, reads DTGVSQNPRHKITKRGQNVTFRCDPISEHNRLYWYRQTLGQGPEFLTYFQNEAQLEKSRLLSDRFSAERPKGSFSTLEIQRTEQGDSAMYLCASSPRANTGELFFGEGSRLTVL.

J is TRBJ2-7 and V is TRBV7-3; perhaps TRBD1 as D (6 bases). The CDR3 loop spans 15 amino acids. Trimming took 5 bases from V and 3 from J, leaving 17 bases between them. Germline assignment: CDR1 SGHTA and CDR2 FQGTGA. The CDR3 loop is CASSPQGMLGYEQYF. Here the CDR3 DNA reads TGTGCCAGCAGCCCACAGGGAATGCTGGGCTACGAGCAGTACTTC.

This clone has a handful of counts. The CDR3 nucleotides are TGTGCCAGCAGTCCGTACAGGGAAGGAGCGGATACGCAGTATTTT. Translating gives CASSPYREGADTQYF. The rearrangement uses TRBV6-5 and TRBJ2-3; D is possibly TRBD1 (6 bases). From germline, CDR1 is MNHEY and CDR2 SVGAGI. The CDR3 length is 15 residues. V gave up 5 bases and J gave up 6 bases, with 18 bases separating them.

The genes are TRBV28 and TRBJ2-7; 8 bases line up with TRBD1. There are 17 residues in the CDR3. V lost 8 bases and J lost 6; bases outside the gene matches: 21. The germline V gene has CDR1 MDHEN and CDR2 SYDVKM. CDR3 in DNA: TGTGCCAGCGGTTCGCCTGGGACAGGAGATTACTTCAGCGAGCAGTACTTC. Translated: CASGSPGTGDYFSEQYF.

This clone came up a few times. The J gene is TRBJ2-7, the V gene TRBV30; TRBD1 matches at 7 bases. The V and J ends lost 8 bases and 1 base, in that order; junction bases with no gene match: 5. Germline CDR1 is GTSNPN and CDR2 is SVGIG (reference sequence). This CDR3 contains 12 residues. The CDR3 DNA reads TGTGCCACCCGACAGGGTTCCTACGAGCAGTACTTC. Its protein product is CATRQGSYEQYF.

This chain joins TRBV5-1 and TRBJ2-7; TRBD2 agrees at 7 bases. The V gene end was trimmed by 5 bases and the J gene end by 5 bases; junction bases not matched to a gene: 13. The germline V gene has CDR1 SGHRS and CDR2 YFSETQ. This CDR3 comprises 15 residues. CDR3 in amino acids: CASSSGGAGVDEQYF. The CDR3 bases are TGCGCCAGCAGTTCCGGTGGGGCGGGAGTAGACGAGCAGTACTTC.

The chain employs TRBV19 and TRBJ2-5; 8 bases line up with TRBD1. This CDR3 comprises 15 residues. Germline V lookup: CDR1 LNHDA, CDR2 SQIVND (reference sequence). With 6 bases clipped from V and 5 bases from J, the junction kept 11 bases outside the gene matches. The CDR3 spells CASSQPGQGWETQYF. CDR3 coding DNA: TGTGCCAGTAGCCAACCCGGACAGGGTTGGGAGACCCAGTACTTC.

This clone was counted once. The CDR3 nucleotides are TGTGCCAGCAGTTTACGGGCGGTCGCAGATACGCAGTATTTT. It is translated as CASSLRAVADTQYF. The chain carries TRBV27 and TRBJ2-3; D is unclear. V was clipped by 2 bases and J by 4 bases, with 10 bases between them. The CDR3 extends over 14 amino acids. Germline values: CDR1 MNHEY, CDR2 SMNVEV (reference sequence).

The chain joins TRBV9 to TRBJ1-3, with D unclear. The V gene's germline CDR1 is SGDLS and CDR2 YYNGEE. The V and J ends lost 1 base and 0 bases respectively, with 5 bases between them. The CDR3 totals 14 residues. CDR3 amino acids: CASSVRDSGNTIYF. The CDR3 DNA is TGTGCCAGCAGCGTAAGAGACTCTGGAAACACCATATATTTT.

This clone was seen a few times. The V call is TRBV29-1, the J call TRBJ2-2; possibly TRBD2 for D (6 bases). CDR3 length: 17 residues. Looked up from germline, CDR1 is SQVTM and CDR2 is ANQGSEA. Trimming removed 2 bases at V and 3 bases at J, with 19 bases between. CDR3 sequence (DNA): TGCAGCGTTGAATCCCGTACAACTGGGGAGGACACCGGGGAGCTGTTTTTT. Amino acid sequence: CSVESRTTGEDTGELFF.

This clone was found a few times. The chain recombines TRBV11-3 with TRBJ2-2, with 10 bases aligning to TRBD2. CDR1 is SGHNT and CDR2 is YENEEA in the germline V gene. With V trimmed by 4 bases and J by 5 bases, 1 base remained unmatched. The CDR3 is 14 residues long. For the CDR3, the DNA is TGTGCCAGCAGCTCACTAGCGGGAACCGGGGAGCTGTTTTTT. Amino acid sequence: CASSSLAGTGELFF.

This clone was seen a few times. The rearrangement joins TRBV7-2 to TRBJ2-1; TRBD1 is a possible D gene (5 bases). The germline V and J ends were trimmed by 3 bases and 0 bases, with 12 bases remaining between them. The length of the CDR3 is 16 residues. The V gene's germline CDR1 is SGHTA and CDR2 FQGNSA. The CDR3 nucleotides read TGTGCCAGCAGCTTTCCCCCGCAGGGCTCCTACAATGAGCAGTTCTTC. It encodes CASSFPPQGSYNEQFF.

In its sample, this clone was seen a few times. The rearrangement links TRBV30 to TRBJ2-3; D unresolved. V was clipped by 2 bases and J by 3 bases, with 9 bases between them. The CDR3 loop spans 13 amino acids. Germline CDR1 GTSNPN, CDR2 SVGIG (reference sequence). The CDR3 bases are TGTGCCTGGAGTCCGTTTCAGACAGATACGCAGTATTTT. Protein sequence: CAWSPFQTDTQYF.